This T cell receptor (beta chain) was recorded in a study of T cell repertoires in cytomegalovirus infection. Study at large: Both recently identified HLA-C-restricted and well-studied HLA-B-restricted CMV epitopes were used in the study. Public signatures in TCR beta pointed to CMV infection and matching HLA type.

One entry per CDR3 protein, called by TCRdb with MiXCR from the reads. The sample holds approximately 120,000 distinct CDR3 sequences, 29% seen once. This clonotype was seen at least ten times. Antigen unknown. CDR3 length: 15 residues. V lost 2 bases, J lost 0 bases, and 2 bases stayed unmatched. Germline assignment: CDR1 MNHEY and CDR2 SMNVEV (reference sequence). This sample comprised CD8+ T cells from cultured PBMCs, obtained from culture after CMV antigen stimulation. The genes are TRBV27 and TRBJ1-1; 8 bases align to TRBD1. The clonotype comes from a human donor in good health (CMV status not recorded). Some clones in this sample may be carry-over from other donors' samples. The CDR3 nucleotides are TGTGCCAGCAGTTTACAGACAGGGGTGAACACTGAAGCTTTCTTT. It yields the protein CASSLQTGVNTEAFF.